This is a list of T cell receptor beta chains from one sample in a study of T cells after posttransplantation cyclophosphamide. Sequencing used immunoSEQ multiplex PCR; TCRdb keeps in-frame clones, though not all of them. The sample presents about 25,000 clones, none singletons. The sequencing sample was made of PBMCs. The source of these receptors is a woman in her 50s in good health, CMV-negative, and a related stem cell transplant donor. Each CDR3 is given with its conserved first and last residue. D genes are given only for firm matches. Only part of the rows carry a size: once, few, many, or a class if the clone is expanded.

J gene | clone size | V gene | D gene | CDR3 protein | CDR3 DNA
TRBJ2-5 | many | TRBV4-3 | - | CASSPDHGETQYF | TGCGCCAGCAGCCCCGACCACGGGGAGACCCAGTACTTC
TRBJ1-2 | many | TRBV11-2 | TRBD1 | CAGSLGTGREDYGYTF | TGTGCCGGCAGCTTAGGGACAGGGAGGGAGGACTATGGCTACACCTTC
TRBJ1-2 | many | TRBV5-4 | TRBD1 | CASSFGQAGYGYTF | TGTGCCAGCAGCTTCGGACAGGCGGGCTATGGCTACACCTTC
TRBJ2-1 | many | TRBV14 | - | CASSPLRRVGSYNEQFF | TGTGCCAGCAGCCCCCTGCGGAGGGTGGGATCCTACAATGAGCAGTTCTTC
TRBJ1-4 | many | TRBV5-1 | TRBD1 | CASSARDRGDEKLFF | TGCGCCAGCAGCGCCCGGGACAGGGGGGATGAAAAACTGTTTTTT
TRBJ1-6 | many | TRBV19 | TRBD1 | CASSMTGEPNSPLHF | TGTGCCAGTAGTATGACAGGGGAGCCCAATTCACCCCTCCACTTT
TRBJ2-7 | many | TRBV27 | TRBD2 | CASSSSSGRDYEQYF | TGTGCCAGCAGTTCTTCTAGCGGGAGGGATTACGAGCAGTACTTC
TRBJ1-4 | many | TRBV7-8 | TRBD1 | CASSLVGTGALGEKLFF | TGTGCCAGCAGCTTAGTGGGGACAGGGGCCCTCGGTGAAAAACTGTTTTTT
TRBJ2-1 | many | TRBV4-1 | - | CASSQEDSRRFF | TGCGCCAGCAGCCAAGAAGACTCGCGTCGGTTCTTC
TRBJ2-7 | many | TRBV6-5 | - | CASSYSDTAEQYF | TGTGCCAGCAGTTACTCGGACACGGCGGAGCAGTACTTC
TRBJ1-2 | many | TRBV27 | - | CASGYPGIGGYTF | TGTGCCAGCGGGTATCCGGGGATTGGTGGCTACACCTTC
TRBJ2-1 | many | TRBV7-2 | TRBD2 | CASSVGTIEQFF | TGTGCCAGCAGCGTAGGGACTATCGAGCAGTTCTTC
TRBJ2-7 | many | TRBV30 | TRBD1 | CARSGTGEYEQYF | TGTGCCAGATCCGGGACAGGGGAATACGAGCAGTACTTC
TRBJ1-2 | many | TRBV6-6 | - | CASSASGGGGYGYTF | TGTGCCAGCAGTGCCTCGGGGGGCGGGGGCTATGGCTACACCTTC
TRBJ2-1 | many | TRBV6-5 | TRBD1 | CASSQTGGVGNEQFF | TGTGCCAGCAGCCAGACAGGGGGCGTCGGGAATGAGCAGTTCTTC
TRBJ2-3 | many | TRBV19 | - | CASSIGAATTDTQYF | TGTGCCAGCAGTATAGGGGCAGCTACTACAGATACGCAGTATTTT
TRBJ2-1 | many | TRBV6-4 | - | CASKPPASGHEQFF | TGTGCCAGCAAGCCCCCCGCGAGCGGGCATGAGCAGTTCTTC
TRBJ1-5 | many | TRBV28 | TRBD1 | CASSYRGRFGNQPQHF | TGTGCCAGCAGTTACAGGGGGAGATTTGGCAATCAGCCCCAGCATTTT
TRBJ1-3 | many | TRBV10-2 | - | CATLSGNTIYF | TGCGCCACCCTCTCTGGAAACACCATATATTTT
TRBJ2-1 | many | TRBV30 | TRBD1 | CAWSQGVVEGNEQFF | TGTGCCTGGAGTCAGGGGGTGGTCGAAGGGAATGAGCAGTTCTTC
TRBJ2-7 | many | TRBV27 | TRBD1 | CASSSSGTVNYEQYF | TGTGCCAGCAGTTCCTCCGGGACAGTGAACTACGAGCAGTACTTC
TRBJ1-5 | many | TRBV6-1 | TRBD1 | CASSESGTGSPQHF | TGTGCCAGCAGTGAATCGGGGACAGGTTCTCCCCAGCATTTT
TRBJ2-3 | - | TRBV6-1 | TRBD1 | CASSEGRGLTDTQYF | TGTGCCAGCAGTGAGGGAAGGGGGCTAACAGATACGCAGTATTTT
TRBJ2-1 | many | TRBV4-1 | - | CASSQGEVLVRYNEQFF | TGCGCCAGCAGCCAAGGGGAGGTCCTCGTAAGGTACAATGAGCAGTTCTTC
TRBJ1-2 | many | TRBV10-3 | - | CAISEEVGYGYTF | TGTGCCATCAGTGAGGAGGTCGGCTATGGCTACACCTTC
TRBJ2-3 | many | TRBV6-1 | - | CASSLKTDTQYF | TGTGCCAGCAGCCTAAAAACAGATACGCAGTATTTT
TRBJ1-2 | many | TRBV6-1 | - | CASSEARLGVYGYTF | TGTGCCAGCAGTGAAGCGCGGTTAGGGGTTTATGGCTACACCTTC
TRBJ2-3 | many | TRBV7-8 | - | CASSEGGRSTDTQYF | TGTGCCAGCAGCGAGGGAGGTAGGAGCACAGATACGCAGTATTTT
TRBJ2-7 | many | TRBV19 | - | CASSRIPGPSSYEQYF | TGTGCCAGTAGCCGGATACCGGGTCCATCTTCCTACGAGCAGTACTTC
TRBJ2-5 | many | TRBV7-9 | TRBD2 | CASSPNRGGRGVGTQYF | TGTGCCAGCAGCCCCAACAGAGGCGGGAGGGGAGTTGGGACCCAGTACTTC
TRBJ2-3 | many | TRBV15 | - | CATSRDSSTTDTQYF | TGTGCCACCAGCAGAGACTCTAGCACCACAGATACGCAGTATTTT
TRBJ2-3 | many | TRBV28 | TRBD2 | CASPTVRLAGRTDTQYF | TGTGCCAGCCCTACCGTCAGACTAGCGGGCCGCACAGATACGCAGTATTTT
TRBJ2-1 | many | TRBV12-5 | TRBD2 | CASAAGTSGRVVGFDEQFF | TGTGCTAGTGCCGCCGGGACTAGCGGGAGGGTTGTTGGTTTTGATGAGCAGTTCTTC
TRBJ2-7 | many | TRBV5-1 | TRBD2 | CASSLGSGIHEQYF | TGCGCCAGCAGCTTGGGTAGCGGGATCCACGAGCAGTACTTC
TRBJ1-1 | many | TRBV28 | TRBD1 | CASSSRGRWGIMDTEAFF | TGTGCCAGCAGTTCTAGGGGGCGCTGGGGTATAATGGACACTGAAGCTTTCTTT
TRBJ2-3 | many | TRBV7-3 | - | CASSPPGTDTQYF | TGTGCCAGCAGCCCTCCGGGCACAGATACGCAGTATTTT
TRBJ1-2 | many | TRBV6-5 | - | CASTSTLGSGGYTF | TGTGCCAGCACCTCGACCCTAGGGAGTGGGGGCTACACCTTC
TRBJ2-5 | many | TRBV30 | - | CAWWPERFQETQYF | TGTGCCTGGTGGCCAGAACGATTTCAAGAGACCCAGTACTTC
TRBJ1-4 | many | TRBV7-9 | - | CASSLSQGEEKLFF | TGTGCCAGCAGCCTGTCACAGGGTGAGGAAAAACTGTTTTTT
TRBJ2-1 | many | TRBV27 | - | CASSLLTGNNEQFF | TGTGCCAGCAGTTTATTGACAGGTAACAATGAGCAGTTCTTC